These 20 T cell receptor beta chains share one sample of origin, sequenced in a study of blood T cell repertoires in COVID-19. Method: immunoSEQ multiplex PCR; TCRdb's copy keeps in-frame clones and lacks some. The sample holds 310,000 or so clones, roughly 84% seen once. What was sequenced was peripheral blood. These receptors came from a man between 50 and 59 years old with active or convalescent COVID-19.

This clone was seen only once. V is TRBV6-5 and J is TRBJ1-1, with 9 bases that match TRBD1. The V and J ends lost 7 bases and 3 bases, in that order; junction bases with no gene match: 6. CDR3 size: 14 residues. The germline gives CDR1 MNHEY, CDR2 SVGAGI. The CDR3 coding sequence is TGTGCCAGCACCCTCCGGGACAGGGACACTGAAGCTTTCTTT. Its protein is CASTLRDRDTEAFF.

This clone was observed a handful of times. The chain couples TRBV18 to TRBJ1-1, with unresolved D. The CDR3 has 14 residues. V lost 6 bases to trimming and J lost 3 bases, with 14 bases between them. From germline, CDR1 is KGHSH and CDR2 LQKENI. The CDR3 is CASSPAGVHTEAFF. The DNA for the CDR3 is TGTGCCAGCTCGCCGGCCGGAGTTCACACTGAAGCTTTCTTT.

This chain uses TRBV5-1 with TRBJ1-1; 7 bases map to TRBD1. The CDR3 runs 15 residues. Germline V gene data show CDR1 as SGHRS and CDR2 as YFSETQ. The J segment lost 1 base and the V segment lost 1 base, leaving 4 bases of the junction unmatched. CDR3 DNA sequence: TGCGCCAGCAGCTTGACGGGACAGCAGAACACTGAAGCTTTCTTT. Its protein is CASSLTGQQNTEAFF.

This chain connects TRBV9 to TRBJ2-5, with D possibly being TRBD1 (5 bases). The V end lost 0 bases, the J end lost 1 base, and 13 bases lay between the germline ends. CDR1 is SGDLS and CDR2 is YYNGEE in the germline V gene. This CDR3 comprises 16 residues. The CDR3 coding sequence is TGTGCCAGCAGCGTAGCCCCGACAGCCACCCAAGAGACCCAGTACTTC. It codes for CASSVAPTATQETQYF.

As regards this clone: This sample includes further DNA sequences coding for the same CDR3. V gene TRBV30 combines with J gene TRBJ1-3; D call uncertain. CDR3 length: 13 residues. Trimming stripped 0 bases from V and 2 bases from J, with 5 bases between. Germline V gene sequence: CDR1 GTSNPN, CDR2 SVGIG (reference sequence). CDR3 sequence reads: CAWSVTAGNTIYF. The CDR3 DNA reads as TGTGCCTGGAGTGTAACGGCTGGAAACACCATATATTTT. The full variable domain, its missing parts supplied by reference TRBV30 and TRBJ1-3, is SQTIHQWPATLVQPVGSPLSLECTVEGTSNPNLYWYRQAAGRGLQLLFYSVGIGQISSEVPQNLSASRPQDRQFILSSKKLLLSDSGFYLCAWSVTAGNTIYFGEGSWLTVV.

The V gene is TRBV7-8, the J gene TRBJ2-5, with D maybe TRBD2 (5 bases). The CDR3 runs 13 residues. The V end lost 5 bases, the J end lost 5 bases, and 12 bases lay between the germline ends. Per the germline V gene, CDR1 is SGHVS and CDR2 is FQNEAQ. For the CDR3, the DNA is TGTGCCAGCAGCACCGGGGTAATGGAGACCCAGTACTTC. This translates into CASSTGVMETQYF. The entire variable domain, with the rest obtained from reference TRBV7-8 and TRBJ2-5, is as follows: GAGVSQSPRYKVAKRGQDVALRCDPISGHVSLFWYQQALGQGPEFLTYFQNEAQLDKSGLPSDRFFAERPEGSVSTLKIQRTQQEDSAVYLCASSTGVMETQYFGPGTRLLVL.

The chain joins TRBV5-6 to TRBJ1-6; 8 bases are shared with TRBD1. Germline V gene data show CDR1 as SGHDT and CDR2 as YYEEEE. J gave up 10 bases and V 2 bases, and 8 bases lay outside the gene matches. The CDR3 has 15 amino acids. CDR3 bases: TGTGCCAGCAGCTTCGACAGGGGAGTTGGGTCACCCCTCCACTTT. Amino acid sequence: CASSFDRGVGSPLHF.

In nucleotides, the CDR3 is TGTGCCAGCTCAAGACTAGCGGGGTACACAGATACGCAGTATTTT. Residues: CASSRLAGYTDTQYF. This chain links TRBV27 with TRBJ2-3; 11 bases fit TRBD2. Unmatched junction bases numbered 6, after V lost 8 bases and J lost 2 bases. The germline V gene encodes CDR1 MNHEY and CDR2 SMNVEV (reference sequence). The CDR3 is made up of 15 amino acids.

This clone was observed once. V and J are TRBV4-2 and TRBJ1-1; D not certain. V was pared by 4 bases and J by 5 bases, with 11 bases between. From germline, CDR1 is LGHNA and CDR2 YNFKEQ. CDR3 size: 13 residues. The CDR3 nucleotides are TGTGCCAGCAGCCTCGAAACGGGAACTGAAGCTTTCTTT. Its protein is CASSLETGTEAFF.

This sequence joins TRBV7-2 and TRBJ2-1, with D possibly TRBD1 on 5 matching bases. V dropped 3 bases and J dropped 4 bases, with 10 bases sitting between them. CDR3 length: 14 amino acids. From germline, CDR1 is SGHTA and CDR2 FQGNSA. The CDR3 loop reads CASSLQGWYNEQFF. CDR3 nucleotides: TGTGCCAGCAGCTTGCAGGGATGGTACAATGAGCAGTTCTTC.

V and J are TRBV30 and TRBJ1-6, with TRBD1 as a possible D gene (6 bases). This CDR3 is 14 amino acids long. The V gene lost 2 bases and the J gene lost 8 bases, with 13 bases spanning the gap. CDR1 GTSNPN and CDR2 SVGIG come from the germline V gene (reference sequence). CDR3 bases: TGTGCCTGGAGTTCCGGGGGGGCACATTCACCCCTCCACTTT. Amino acids: CAWSSGGAHSPLHF.

The rearrangement links TRBV27 to TRBJ1-2; 7 bases align to TRBD1. V lost 8 bases to trimming and J lost 4 bases; unmatched junction nucleotides: 10. The germline V gene encodes CDR1 MNHEY and CDR2 SMNVEV (reference sequence). CDR3 length: 14 residues. The CDR3: CASSGGGGGYGYTF. The CDR3 DNA is TGTGCCAGCTCCGGAGGGGGCGGCGGCTATGGCTACACCTTC.

This clone turned up a few times. V is TRBV2 and J is TRBJ2-7; tentative D call: TRBD2 (6 bases). V dropped 5 bases and J dropped 4 bases, with 9 bases sitting between them. Per germline, CDR1 SNHLY and CDR2 FYNNEI. This CDR3 is 12 amino acids long. The CDR3: CASSRRDYEQYF. In DNA, the CDR3 is TGTGCCAGCAGTCGGCGGGATTACGAGCAGTACTTC. Using reference TRBV2 and TRBJ2-7 for the parts outside the CDR3, the full variable domain is EPEVTQTPSHQVTQMGQEVILRCVPISNHLYFYWYRQILGQKVEFLVSFYNNEISEKSEIFDDQFSVERPDGSNFTLKIRSTKLEDSAMYFCASSRRDYEQYFGPGTRLTVT.

The chain is built from TRBV7-8 and TRBJ1-4, with a weak D call TRBD1 (5 bases). Trimming left V 8 bases short and J 5 bases short, with 12 bases between. The length of the CDR3 is 13 residues. CDR1 is SGHVS, CDR2 FQNEAQ, per germline. CDR3 sequence: CASHRQGNEKLFF. The CDR3 DNA reads as TGTGCCAGCCATAGGCAGGGCAATGAAAAACTGTTTTTT. The full variable domain, completed using reference TRBV7-8 and TRBJ1-4, is GAGVSQSPRYKVAKRGQDVALRCDPISGHVSLFWYQQALGQGPEFLTYFQNEAQLDKSGLPSDRFFAERPEGSVSTLKIQRTQQEDSAVYLCASHRQGNEKLFFGSGTQLSVL.

The V call is TRBV5-4, the J call TRBJ1-1; no firm D call. The V end lost 3 bases, the J end lost 4 bases, and 13 bases lay between the germline ends. CDR3 length equals 14 residues. Germline CDR1 is SGHNT and CDR2 is YYREEE (reference sequence). The CDR3 region is CASSSIEGATEAFF. For the CDR3, the DNA is TGTGCCAGCAGCTCAATTGAGGGTGCCACTGAAGCTTTCTTT. The full variable domain, in which reference TRBV5-4 and TRBJ1-1 provide the parts outside the CDR3, is ETGVTQSPTHLIKTRGQQVTLRCSSQSGHNTVSWYQQALGQGPQFIFQYYREEENGRGNFPPRFSGLQFPNYSSELNVNALELDDSALYLCASSSIEGATEAFFGQGTRLTVV.

V usage is TRBV2 and J usage is TRBJ2-2; D is possibly TRBD1 (6 bases). The germline gives CDR1 SNHLY, CDR2 FYNNEI. The CDR3 has 15 residues. V gave up 6 bases and J gave up 2 bases, with 13 bases separating them. Here the CDR3 DNA reads TGTGCCAGCAGATACGACAGGACTAACACCGGGGAGCTGTTTTTT. Protein sequence: CASRYDRTNTGELFF. Together with reference TRBV2 and TRBJ2-2, the CDR3 gives the full variable domain: EPEVTQTPSHQVTQMGQEVILRCVPISNHLYFYWYRQILGQKVEFLVSFYNNEISEKSEIFDDQFSVERPDGSNFTLKIRSTKLEDSAMYFCASRYDRTNTGELFFGEGSRLTVL.

V gene TRBV10-3 combines with J gene TRBJ1-2; D is ambiguous. The ends were cut back, 0 bases at V and 4 bases at J, with 12 bases in the middle. The CDR3 is 15 amino acids. Germline V CDR1 and CDR2: ENHRY, SYGVKD. CDR3 amino acids: CAISESRLAGYGYTF. The CDR3 bases are TGTGCCATCAGTGAGTCCCGACTGGCCGGCTATGGCTACACCTTC.

This sequence joins TRBV2 and TRBJ1-5; perhaps TRBD1 as D (5 bases). Germline loops: CDR1 SNHLY, CDR2 FYNNEI. CDR3 length: 13 residues. Trimming took off 1 base at V and 11 bases at J, with 12 bases between the two ends. The CDR3 bases are TGTGCCAGCAGTGAAGAGGGGCAGAGCGCCCAGCATTTT. Protein product: CASSEEGQSAQHF.

The V call is TRBV21-1, the J call TRBJ1-1. TRBV21-1 is assigned pseudogene status. The CDR3 runs 16 residues. CDR3 residues: CASSKEVRGKNTEAFF. DNA for the CDR3: TGTGCCAGCAGCAAAGAGGTACGCGGGAAGAACACTGAAGCTTTCTTT.

The rearrangement joins TRBV2 to TRBJ1-1; 10 bases line up with TRBD1. In germline, CDR1 is SNHLY, CDR2 FYNNEI. With V trimmed by 8 bases and J by 9 bases, 6 bases remained unmatched. CDR3 length: 12 amino acids. The chain's CDR3 is CASQGTGEKAFF. CDR3 coding DNA: TGTGCCAGCCAGGGGACAGGGGAAAAAGCTTTCTTT.